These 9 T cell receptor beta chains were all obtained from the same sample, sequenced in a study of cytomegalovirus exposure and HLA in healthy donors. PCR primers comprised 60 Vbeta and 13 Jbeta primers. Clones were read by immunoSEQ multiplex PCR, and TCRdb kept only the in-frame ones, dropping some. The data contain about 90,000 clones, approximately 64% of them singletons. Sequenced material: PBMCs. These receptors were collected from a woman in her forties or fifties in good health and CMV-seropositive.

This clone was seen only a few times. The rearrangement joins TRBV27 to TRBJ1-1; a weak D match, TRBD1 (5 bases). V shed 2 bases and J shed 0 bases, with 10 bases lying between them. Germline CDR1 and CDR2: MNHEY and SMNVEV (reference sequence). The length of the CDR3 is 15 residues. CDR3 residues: CASSLRGTVNTEAFF. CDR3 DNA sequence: TGTGCCAGCAGTTTACGGGGGACGGTGAACACTGAAGCTTTCTTT.

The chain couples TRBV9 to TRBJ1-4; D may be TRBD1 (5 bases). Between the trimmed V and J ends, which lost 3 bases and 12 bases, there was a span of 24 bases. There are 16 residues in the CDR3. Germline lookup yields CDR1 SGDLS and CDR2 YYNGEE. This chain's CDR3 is CASSAASSGGVRELFF. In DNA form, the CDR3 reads TGTGCCAGCAGCGCCGCGTCCAGCGGGGGGGTGAGGGAACTGTTTTTT.

The DNA of the CDR3 is TGTGCCAGCAGTACAGGGGGACGGGATGAAAAACTGTTTTTT. The encoded protein is CASSTGGRDEKLFF. The chain carries TRBV6-1 and TRBJ1-4; 8 bases fit TRBD1. Germline V gene data show CDR1 as MNHNS and CDR2 as SASEGT. The CDR3 is 14 amino acids. V was pared by 5 bases and J by 6 bases, with 5 bases of the junction left unmatched.

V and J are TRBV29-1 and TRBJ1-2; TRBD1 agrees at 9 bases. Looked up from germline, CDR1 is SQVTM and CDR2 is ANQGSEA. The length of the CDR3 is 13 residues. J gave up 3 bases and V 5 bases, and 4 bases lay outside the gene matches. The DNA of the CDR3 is TGCAGCGTTAGACAGGGGGGTGACTATGGCTACACCTTC. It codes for CSVRQGGDYGYTF.

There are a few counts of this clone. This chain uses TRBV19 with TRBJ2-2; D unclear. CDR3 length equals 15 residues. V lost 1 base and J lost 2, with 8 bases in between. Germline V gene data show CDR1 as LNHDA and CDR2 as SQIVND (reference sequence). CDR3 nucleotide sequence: TGTGCCAGTAGTATAGGCAACACAAACACCGGGGAGCTGTTTTTT. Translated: CASSIGNTNTGELFF.

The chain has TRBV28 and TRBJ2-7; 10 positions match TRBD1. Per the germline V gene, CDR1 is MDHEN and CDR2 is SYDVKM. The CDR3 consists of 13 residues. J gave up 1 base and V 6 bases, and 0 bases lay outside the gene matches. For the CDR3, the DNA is TGTGCCAGCAGGGGACAGGGGTCCTACGAGCAGTACTTC. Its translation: CASRGQGSYEQYF.

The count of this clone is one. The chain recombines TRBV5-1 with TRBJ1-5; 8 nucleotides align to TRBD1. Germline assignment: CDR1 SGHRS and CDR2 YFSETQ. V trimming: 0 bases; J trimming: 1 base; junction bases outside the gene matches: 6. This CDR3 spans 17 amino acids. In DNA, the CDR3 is TGCGCCAGCAGCTTGGGACCTACAGGGGGAAGCAATCAGCCCCAGCATTTT. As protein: CASSLGPTGGSNQPQHF.

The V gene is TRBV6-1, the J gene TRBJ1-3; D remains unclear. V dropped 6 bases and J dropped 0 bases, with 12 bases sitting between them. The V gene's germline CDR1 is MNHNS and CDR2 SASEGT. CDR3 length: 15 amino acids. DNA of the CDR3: TGTGCCAGCAGGGAGAAAGATTTCTCTGGAAACACCATATATTTT. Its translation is CASREKDFSGNTIYF.

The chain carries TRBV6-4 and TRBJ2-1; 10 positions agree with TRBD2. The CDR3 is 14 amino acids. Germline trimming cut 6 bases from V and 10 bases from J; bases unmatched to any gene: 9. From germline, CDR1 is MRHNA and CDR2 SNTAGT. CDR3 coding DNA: TGTGCCAGCAGCCCGGCCAGCGGGGGGGCGGAGCAGTTCTTC. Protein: CASSPASGGAEQFF.